This T cell receptor beta chain was documented in a study of human T cells and chemical hapten exposure. TCRdb independently ran MiXCR on the RACE reads; one entry per CDR3 protein. The data show around 130,000 distinct CDR3 sequences, with roughly 9.5% seen just once and 1.5% to 2% held by the top ten. This clonotype was seen more than once but under ten times. Germline CDR1 reads MGHDK; CDR2 reads SYGVNS. The CDR3 consists of 15 residues. The V and J ends lost 2 bases and 5 bases respectively, with 14 bases between them. As for time point: healthy volunteer bleed at 2 weeks. Total RNA was extracted from unfractionated whole blood.

Material: whole blood. V is TRBV25-1 and J is TRBJ2-3; D is possibly TRBD1 or TRBD2 (6 bases each). The sequence came from a male donor in good health. Some clones in this sample may be carry-over from other donors' samples. CDR3 residues: CASSEETGRGDTQYF. The CDR3 coding sequence is TGTGCCAGCAGTGAAGAAACAGGGCGGGGAGATACGCAGTATTTT.